This T cell receptor (beta chain) was captured in a study of shared clonotypes between healthy human individuals. Study-wide results and caveats: Few donors limited the genetic and exposure-history diversity represented.

V was clipped by 5 bases and J by 4 bases; unmatched bases: 10. CDR3 length: 15 amino acids. Germline CDR1 SGHDN, CDR2 FVKESK. Assay: immunoSEQ multiplex PCR; the TCRdb copy retains only in-frame clones and omits some. The table shows around 2.1 million clones, with 85% to 95% occurring only once. About this clone: Its antigen is unidentified.

Only CD45RO-negative cells positively selected for CCR7 counted as naive CD8 cells, so terminally differentiated effector memory CD45RA+ cells were excluded. The rearrangement links TRBV14 to TRBJ1-1; TRBD1 agrees at 7 bases. The sequence was obtained from a man between 18 and 35 years old in good health. Some clones in this sample may be carry-over from other donors' samples. Input material: naive CD8+ T cells from PBMCs. For the CDR3, the DNA is TGTGCCAGCAGCACCCGACAGGGCGGTGGCACTGAAGCTTTCTTT. Protein: CASSTRQGGGTEAFF.